These T cell receptor beta chains were read from a single sample in a study of blood T cell repertoires in COVID-19. Some clones are missing from TCRdb's copy, which holds only in-frame ones; the method was immunoSEQ multiplex PCR. Of approximately 140,000 clones listed, under 85% are singletons. Sequenced sample: peripheral blood. Receptors were obtained from a woman older than 75 in a cohort sampled during active or convalescent COVID-19. The CDR3 runs from the conserved cysteine through the conserved F or W. Each record gives: clone size, V gene, D gene, J gene, CDR3 protein, CDR3 DNA. The D gene is left open where the match is weak. Some rows mark clone size as missing; the rest say once, few, many or name a class of expanded clone.

abundance: NA; v_gene: TRBV5-1; d_gene: NA; j_gene: TRBJ1-5; CDR3aa: CASSPSSNQPQHF; CDR3nt: TGCGCCAGCAGCCCATCCAGCAATCAGCCCCAGCATTTT
abundance: NA; v_gene: TRBV5-1; d_gene: TRBD2; j_gene: TRBJ2-7; CDR3aa: CASSWASGNEQYF; CDR3nt: TGCGCCAGCAGCTGGGCTAGCGGGAACGAGCAGTACTTC
abundance: NA; v_gene: TRBV19; d_gene: TRBD1; j_gene: TRBJ1-2; CDR3aa: CASSPQTGGYGYTF; CDR3nt: TGTGCCAGTAGTCCCCAGACAGGGGGCTATGGCTACACCTTC
abundance: NA; v_gene: TRBV5-4; d_gene: NA; j_gene: TRBJ2-3; CDR3aa: CASSTPGADTQYF; CDR3nt: TGTGCCAGCAGCACCCCAGGGGCAGATACGCAGTATTTT
abundance: NA; v_gene: TRBV18; d_gene: TRBD1; j_gene: TRBJ1-5; CDR3aa: CASSLRTGGENQPQHF; CDR3nt: TGTGCCAGCTCACTTAGGACAGGGGGCGAAAATCAGCCCCAGCATTTT
abundance: NA; v_gene: TRBV7-2; d_gene: NA; j_gene: TRBJ1-6; CDR3aa: CASSLSTGNNSPLHF; CDR3nt: TGTGCCAGCAGCTTATCTACGGGTAATAATTCACCCCTCCACTTT
abundance: once; v_gene: TRBV7-2; d_gene: NA; j_gene: TRBJ1-5; CDR3aa: CASSRGAMGNQPQHF; CDR3nt: TGTGCCAGCAGTCGGGGGGCGATGGGCAATCAGCCCCAGCATTTT
abundance: NA; v_gene: TRBV18; d_gene: NA; j_gene: TRBJ2-7; CDR3aa: CASSPAQSYEQYF; CDR3nt: TGTGCCAGCTCACCGGCACAGAGCTACGAGCAGTACTTC
abundance: once; v_gene: TRBV6-5; d_gene: TRBD2; j_gene: TRBJ2-5; CDR3aa: CASRAPAGGLETQYF; CDR3nt: TGTGCCAGCAGAGCCCCAGCGGGGGGGCTGGAGACCCAGTACTTC
abundance: NA; v_gene: TRBV19; d_gene: TRBD1; j_gene: TRBJ1-2; CDR3aa: CASSDRVLYGYTF; CDR3nt: TGTGCCAGTAGCGACAGGGTTCTCTATGGCTACACCTTC
abundance: NA; v_gene: TRBV7-9; d_gene: NA; j_gene: TRBJ1-1; CDR3aa: CATVNLNTEAFF; CDR3nt: TGTGCCACCGTAAACCTAAACACTGAAGCTTTCTTT
abundance: once; v_gene: TRBV5-4; d_gene: TRBD2; j_gene: TRBJ2-5; CDR3aa: CASSLEAGGLSETQYF; CDR3nt: TGTGCCAGCAGCTTGGAAGCGGGGGGGCTCTCAGAGACCCAGTACTTC
abundance: NA; v_gene: TRBV3-1/TRBV3-2; d_gene: NA; j_gene: TRBJ1-1; CDR3aa: CASSTWGDNTEAFF; CDR3nt: TGTGCCAGCAGCACATGGGGGGATAATACTGAAGCTTTCTTT
abundance: NA; v_gene: TRBV6-6; d_gene: TRBD1; j_gene: TRBJ2-5; CDR3aa: CASSTPQGALETQYF; CDR3nt: TGTGCCAGCAGTACCCCCCAGGGGGCTCTAGAGACCCAGTACTTC
abundance: NA; v_gene: TRBV18; d_gene: NA; j_gene: TRBJ1-1; CDR3aa: CASSPLSTEAFF; CDR3nt: TGTGCCAGCTCACCACTCAGCACTGAAGCTTTCTTT
abundance: NA; v_gene: TRBV24-1; d_gene: NA; j_gene: TRBJ1-4; CDR3aa: CATSDPTSGDEKLFF; CDR3nt: TGTGCCACCAGTGATCCGACGTCAGGGGACGAAAAACTGTTTTTT
abundance: NA; v_gene: TRBV19; d_gene: NA; j_gene: TRBJ1-1; CDR3aa: CASRVDSWNTEAFF; CDR3nt: TGTGCCAGTAGAGTGGACAGCTGGAACACTGAAGCTTTCTTT
abundance: NA; v_gene: TRBV5-1; d_gene: NA; j_gene: TRBJ1-1; CDR3aa: CASSLVPQGSNTEAFF; CDR3nt: TGCGCCAGCAGCTTGGTCCCCCAGGGCTCGAACACTGAAGCTTTCTTT
abundance: NA; v_gene: TRBV7-3; d_gene: NA; j_gene: TRBJ2-3; CDR3aa: CASSLQITDTQYF; CDR3nt: TGTGCCAGCAGCTTACAGATCACAGATACGCAGTATTTT
abundance: once; v_gene: TRBV4-3; d_gene: NA; j_gene: TRBJ1-4; CDR3aa: CASSQNLPLWGEDEKLFF; CDR3nt: TGCGCCAGCAGCCAAAATTTACCTCTTTGGGGAGAGGATGAAAAACTGTTTTTT
abundance: NA; v_gene: TRBV5-1; d_gene: NA; j_gene: TRBJ1-4; CDR3aa: CASSFQSHNQKLFF; CDR3nt: TGCGCCAGCAGCTTTCAGTCCCATAATCAAAAACTGTTTTTT
abundance: NA; v_gene: TRBV5-1; d_gene: NA; j_gene: TRBJ2-5; CDR3aa: CASSLSTSRLETQYF; CDR3nt: TGCGCCAGCAGCTTGAGTACTAGTAGGCTGGAGACCCAGTACTTC
abundance: few; v_gene: TRBV5-1; d_gene: NA; j_gene: TRBJ2-1; CDR3aa: CASSPGGTAYNEQFF; CDR3nt: TGCGCCAGCAGCCCCGGGGGTACCGCCTACAATGAGCAGTTCTTC
abundance: NA; v_gene: TRBV9; d_gene: NA; j_gene: TRBJ2-1; CDR3aa: CASSVGGILYEQFF; CDR3nt: TGTGCCAGCAGCGTCGGCGGTATCTTATATGAGCAGTTCTTC
abundance: NA; v_gene: TRBV6-1; d_gene: NA; j_gene: TRBJ1-4; CDR3aa: CASSDVLNEKLFF; CDR3nt: TGTGCCAGCAGTGATGTCCTGAATGAAAAACTGTTTTTT
abundance: NA; v_gene: TRBV7-2; d_gene: NA; j_gene: TRBJ1-1; CDR3aa: CASSLISLEAFF; CDR3nt: TGTGCCAGCAGCTTAATAAGCCTGGAAGCTTTCTTT
abundance: NA; v_gene: TRBV6-1; d_gene: TRBD2; j_gene: TRBJ2-3; CDR3aa: CASSEWLAGGNTDTQYF; CDR3nt: TGTGCCAGCAGTGAATGGCTAGCGGGGGGGAACACAGATACGCAGTATTTT
abundance: NA; v_gene: TRBV3-1/TRBV3-2; d_gene: NA; j_gene: TRBJ1-2; CDR3aa: CASSQRGKNGYTF; CDR3nt: TGTGCCAGCAGCCAACGGGGGAAGAATGGCTACACCTTC
abundance: NA; v_gene: TRBV29-1; d_gene: NA; j_gene: TRBJ2-5; CDR3aa: CSVVQGRGIGETQYF; CDR3nt: TGCAGCGTTGTCCAGGGCCGGGGGATTGGGGAGACCCAGTACTTC
abundance: once; v_gene: TRBV27; d_gene: TRBD1; j_gene: TRBJ1-5; CDR3aa: CASSFGTGGFRNQPQHF; CDR3nt: TGTGCCAGCAGTTTCGGGACAGGGGGCTTTCGCAATCAGCCCCAGCATTTT
abundance: NA; v_gene: TRBV30; d_gene: NA; j_gene: TRBJ1-3; CDR3aa: CAWSLEGGGNTIYF; CDR3nt: TGTGCCTGGAGCCTAGAGGGAGGTGGAAACACCATATATTTT
abundance: NA; v_gene: TRBV5-8; d_gene: TRBD1; j_gene: TRBJ1-6; CDR3aa: CASSLGQGAINSPLHF; CDR3nt: TGTGCCAGCAGCTTGGGACAGGGGGCGATTAATTCACCCCTCCACTTT
abundance: NA; v_gene: TRBV6-5; d_gene: NA; j_gene: TRBJ1-6; CDR3aa: CASRYTGSNSPLHF; CDR3nt: TGTGCCAGCAGATATACAGGGTCTAATTCACCCCTCCACTTT
abundance: few; v_gene: TRBV5-1; d_gene: NA; j_gene: TRBJ1-3; CDR3aa: CASSLSTSRGGNGNTIYF; CDR3nt: TGCGCCAGCAGCTTATCGACTTCACGGGGGGGCAATGGAAACACCATATATTTT
abundance: NA; v_gene: TRBV10-3; d_gene: NA; j_gene: TRBJ2-7; CDR3aa: CATALNIGSYEQYF; CDR3nt: TGTGCCACGGCCCTAAACATCGGGTCCTACGAGCAGTACTTC
abundance: NA; v_gene: TRBV18; d_gene: NA; j_gene: TRBJ1-3; CDR3aa: CASSLPWASSGNTIYF; CDR3nt: TGTGCCAGCTCACTGCCTTGGGCTTCCTCTGGAAACACCATATATTTT
abundance: NA; v_gene: TRBV19; d_gene: NA; j_gene: TRBJ1-5; CDR3aa: CASSIRGASQPQHF; CDR3nt: TGTGCCAGTAGTATTCGGGGGGCGAGTCAGCCCCAGCATTTT
abundance: NA; v_gene: TRBV6-1; d_gene: NA; j_gene: TRBJ1-5; CDR3aa: CASSEARGGNQPQHF; CDR3nt: TGTGCCAGCAGTGAAGCGCGGGGGGGGAATCAGCCCCAGCATTTT
abundance: NA; v_gene: TRBV27; d_gene: NA; j_gene: TRBJ1-5; CDR3aa: CASSFQGFNQPQHF; CDR3nt: TGTGCCAGCAGTTTCCAGGGGTTCAATCAGCCCCAGCATTTT
abundance: once; v_gene: TRBV4-3; d_gene: TRBD1; j_gene: TRBJ1-2; CDR3aa: CASSQRWGTGRGYTF; CDR3nt: TGCGCCAGCAGCCAAAGATGGGGGACAGGGAGAGGCTACACCTTC
abundance: NA; v_gene: TRBV7-8; d_gene: TRBD2; j_gene: TRBJ2-4; CDR3aa: CASSLAQRGGMGAKNIQYF; CDR3nt: TGTGCCAGCAGCTTAGCCCAGCGGGGGGGCATGGGAGCCAAAAACATTCAGTACTTC
abundance: NA; v_gene: TRBV9; d_gene: NA; j_gene: TRBJ2-3; CDR3aa: CASSVGLRGSTDTQYF; CDR3nt: TGTGCCAGCAGCGTAGGTCTCCGAGGGAGCACAGATACGCAGTATTTT
abundance: NA; v_gene: TRBV27; d_gene: NA; j_gene: TRBJ2-5; CDR3aa: CASSSIWTTRETQYF; CDR3nt: TGTGCCAGCAGTTCCATCTGGACTACAAGGGAGACCCAGTACTTC
abundance: NA; v_gene: TRBV7-9; d_gene: NA; j_gene: TRBJ2-1; CDR3aa: CASSFITGEYNEQFF; CDR3nt: TGTGCCAGCAGCTTTATCACGGGGGAATACAATGAGCAGTTCTTC
abundance: NA; v_gene: TRBV9; d_gene: NA; j_gene: TRBJ1-6; CDR3aa: CASSPSGSPLHF; CDR3nt: TGTGCCAGCAGCCCTTCGGGTTCACCCCTCCACTTT
abundance: once; v_gene: TRBV12-3/TRBV12-4; d_gene: NA; j_gene: TRBJ1-6; CDR3aa: CASSLGRGLNF; CDR3nt: TGTGCCAGCAGTTTAGGGCGGGGGTTGAACTTT
abundance: NA; v_gene: TRBV7-2; d_gene: TRBD2; j_gene: TRBJ2-1; CDR3aa: CASSLGPSGRVQFF; CDR3nt: TGTGCCAGCAGCTTAGGCCCTAGCGGCAGGGTGCAGTTCTTC
abundance: few; v_gene: TRBV6-6; d_gene: TRBD1; j_gene: TRBJ1-6; CDR3aa: CASRPQGANSPLHF; CDR3nt: TGTGCCAGCAGACCACAGGGGGCAAATTCACCCCTCCACTTT